The source of this TCR beta chain is a study of post-analysis software for immune sequencing data. Points from the study as a whole: When compared against controls, multiple sclerosis patients showed significantly lower normalized Chao1 diversity.

Unique molecular identifiers tagged the TCR beta cDNA libraries. Each CDR3 protein is one row after TCRdb ran MiXCR on the PCR reads. Of a few hundred thousand distinct CDR3 sequences listed, approximately 38% are singletons. This clonotype was found a few times. Its antigen is unidentified. Sequencing was carried out using blood. This clonotype originated in a girl aged 10-17 years with multiple sclerosis.

CDR3 DNA sequence: TGTGCCAGCAGCAAGGGGACAGTAGTACATTTTAGCTCCTACAATGAGCAGTTCTTC. This codes for CASSKGTVVHFSSYNEQFF. The chain joins TRBV7-9 to TRBJ2-1; 7 bases fit TRBD1. In germline, CDR1 is SEHNR, CDR2 FQNEAQ (reference sequence). This CDR3 spans 19 amino acids. Trimming cost V 5 bases and J 0 bases; bases outside gene matches: 16.